Below, one T cell receptor (beta chain) is given with its context. This sample is drawn from a study of T cell changes during pregnancy in multiple sclerosis. The CDR3 runs 16 residues. CDR1 and CDR2 (germline): MNHEY, SVGAGI. The junction had 13 bases not matched to a gene; V was cut back by 4 bases and J by 4 bases. Sequencing was performed with immunoSEQ multiplex PCR; in TCRdb, only in-frame clones are kept and a portion is missing. Found here are fewer than 110,000 clones, 80% to 95% of them singletons; the top ten hold 2.5% to 3.5%. V usage is TRBV6-5 and J usage is TRBJ2-7; 7 nucleotides line up with TRBD1. The TCR originated in a female donor with multiple sclerosis, enrolled in a pregnancy study. Here the sequenced sample was peripheral blood, taken in the second trimester of pregnancy. CDR3 amino acids: CASSLSGGTLGYEQYF. CDR3 DNA: TGTGCCAGCAGTTTATCAGGGGGAACTTTGGGGTACGAGCAGTACTTC.